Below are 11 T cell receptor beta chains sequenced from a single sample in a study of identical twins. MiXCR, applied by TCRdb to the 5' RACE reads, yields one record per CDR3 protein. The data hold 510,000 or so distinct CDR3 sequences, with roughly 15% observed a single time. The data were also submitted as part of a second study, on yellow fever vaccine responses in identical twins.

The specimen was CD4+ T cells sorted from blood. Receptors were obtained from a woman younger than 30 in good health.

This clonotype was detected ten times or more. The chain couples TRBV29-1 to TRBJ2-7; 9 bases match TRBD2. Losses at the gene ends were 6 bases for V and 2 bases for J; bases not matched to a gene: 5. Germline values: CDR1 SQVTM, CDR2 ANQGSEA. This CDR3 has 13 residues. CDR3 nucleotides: TGCAGCGTGGGGACTAGCTCGGCCTACGAGCAGTACTTC. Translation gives CSVGTSSAYEQYF.

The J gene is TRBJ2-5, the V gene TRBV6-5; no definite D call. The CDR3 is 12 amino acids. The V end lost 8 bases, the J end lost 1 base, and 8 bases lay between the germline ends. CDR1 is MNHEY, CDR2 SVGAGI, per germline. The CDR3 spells CASWASQETQYF. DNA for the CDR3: TGTGCCAGCTGGGCTAGCCAAGAGACCCAGTACTTC.

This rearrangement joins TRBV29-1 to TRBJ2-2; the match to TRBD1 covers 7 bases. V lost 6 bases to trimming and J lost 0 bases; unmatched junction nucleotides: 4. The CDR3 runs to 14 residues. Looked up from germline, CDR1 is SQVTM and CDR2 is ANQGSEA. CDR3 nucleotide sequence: TGCAGCGTACTGACAGGGCCGAACACCGGGGAGCTGTTTTTT. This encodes CSVLTGPNTGELFF.

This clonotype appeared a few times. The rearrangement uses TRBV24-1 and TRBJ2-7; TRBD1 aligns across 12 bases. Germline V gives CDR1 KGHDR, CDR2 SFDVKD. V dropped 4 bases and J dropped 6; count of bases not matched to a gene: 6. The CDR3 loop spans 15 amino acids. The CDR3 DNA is TGTGCCACCAGTGACGCCGGGACAGGGGGCGCCGAGCAGTACTTC. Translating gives CATSDAGTGGAEQYF.

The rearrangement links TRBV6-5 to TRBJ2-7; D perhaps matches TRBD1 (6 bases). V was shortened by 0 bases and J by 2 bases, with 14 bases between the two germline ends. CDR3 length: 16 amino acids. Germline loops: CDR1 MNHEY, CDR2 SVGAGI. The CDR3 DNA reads TGTGCCAGCAGTTACTCGTACAGGGATAAACCCTACGAGCAGTACGTC. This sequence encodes CASSYSYRDKPYEQYV.

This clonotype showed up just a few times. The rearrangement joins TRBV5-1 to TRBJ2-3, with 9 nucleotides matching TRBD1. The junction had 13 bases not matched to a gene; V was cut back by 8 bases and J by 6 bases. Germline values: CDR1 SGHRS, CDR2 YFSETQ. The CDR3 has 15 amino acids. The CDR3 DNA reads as TGCGCCAGTTTCCGGGGACAGGGTATCGCGGATACGCAGTATTTT. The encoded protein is CASFRGQGIADTQYF.

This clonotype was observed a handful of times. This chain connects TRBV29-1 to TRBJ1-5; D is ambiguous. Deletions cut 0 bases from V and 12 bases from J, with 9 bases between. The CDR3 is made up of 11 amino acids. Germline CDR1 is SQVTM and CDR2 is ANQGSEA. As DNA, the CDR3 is TGCAGCGTTGAAGATGGAGGGAACCAGCATTTT. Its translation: CSVEDGGNQHF.

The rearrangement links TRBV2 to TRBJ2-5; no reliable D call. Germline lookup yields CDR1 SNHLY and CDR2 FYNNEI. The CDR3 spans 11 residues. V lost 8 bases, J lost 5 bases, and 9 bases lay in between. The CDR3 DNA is TGTGCCAGCCCCCTCGGGGAGACCCAGTACTTC. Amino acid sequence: CASPLGETQYF.

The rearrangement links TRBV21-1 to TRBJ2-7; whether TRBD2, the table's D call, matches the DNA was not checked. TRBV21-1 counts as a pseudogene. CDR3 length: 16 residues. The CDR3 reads CASSESGGSSSYEQYF. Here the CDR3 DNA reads TGTGCCAGCAGCGAATCGGGCGGGTCGAGCTCCTACGAGCAGTACTTC.

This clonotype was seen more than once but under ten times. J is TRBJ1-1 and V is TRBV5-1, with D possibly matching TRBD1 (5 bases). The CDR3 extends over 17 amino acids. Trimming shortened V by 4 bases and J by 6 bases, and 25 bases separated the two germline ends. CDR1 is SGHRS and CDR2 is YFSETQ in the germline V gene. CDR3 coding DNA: TGCGCCAGCAGCCAGAGTCCCGGGACGGCAAGTAAGCCTGAAGCTTTCTTT. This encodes CASSQSPGTASKPEAFF.

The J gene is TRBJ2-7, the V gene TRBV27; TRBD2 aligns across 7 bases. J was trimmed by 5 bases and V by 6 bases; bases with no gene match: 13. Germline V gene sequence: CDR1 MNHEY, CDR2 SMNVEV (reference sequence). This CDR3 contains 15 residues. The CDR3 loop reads CASRELGPGRDEQYV. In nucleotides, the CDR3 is TGTGCCAGCAGGGAGTTGGGGCCAGGGAGGGACGAGCAGTACGTC.